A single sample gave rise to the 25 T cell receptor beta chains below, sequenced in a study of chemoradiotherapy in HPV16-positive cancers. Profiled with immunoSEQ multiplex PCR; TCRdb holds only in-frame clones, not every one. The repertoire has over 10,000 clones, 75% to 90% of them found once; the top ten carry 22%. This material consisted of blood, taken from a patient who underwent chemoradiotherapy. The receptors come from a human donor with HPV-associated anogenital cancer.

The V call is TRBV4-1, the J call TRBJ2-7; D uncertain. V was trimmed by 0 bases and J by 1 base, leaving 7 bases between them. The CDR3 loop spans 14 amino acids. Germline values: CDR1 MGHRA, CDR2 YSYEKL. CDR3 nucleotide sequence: TGCGCCAGCAGCCAAGAAATAGGGTCCTACGAGCAGTACTTC. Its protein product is CASSQEIGSYEQYF.

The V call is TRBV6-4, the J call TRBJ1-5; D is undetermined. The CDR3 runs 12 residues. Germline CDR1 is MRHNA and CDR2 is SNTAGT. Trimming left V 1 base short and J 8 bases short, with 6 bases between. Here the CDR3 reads CASSDWTKPQHF. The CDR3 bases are TGTGCCAGCAGTGACTGGACTAAGCCCCAGCATTTT.

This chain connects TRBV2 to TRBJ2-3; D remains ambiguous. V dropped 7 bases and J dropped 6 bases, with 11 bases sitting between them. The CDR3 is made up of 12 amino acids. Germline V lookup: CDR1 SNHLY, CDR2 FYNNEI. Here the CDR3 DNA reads TGTGCCAGCATCGAGATCCGGGATACGCAGTATTTT. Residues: CASIEIRDTQYF.

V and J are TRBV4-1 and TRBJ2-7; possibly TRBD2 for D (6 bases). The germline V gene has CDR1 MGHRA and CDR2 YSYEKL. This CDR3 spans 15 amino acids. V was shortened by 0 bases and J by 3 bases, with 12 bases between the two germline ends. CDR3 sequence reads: CASSQEPGGDYEQYF. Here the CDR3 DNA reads TGCGCCAGCAGCCAAGAACCCGGGGGAGACTACGAGCAGTACTTC.

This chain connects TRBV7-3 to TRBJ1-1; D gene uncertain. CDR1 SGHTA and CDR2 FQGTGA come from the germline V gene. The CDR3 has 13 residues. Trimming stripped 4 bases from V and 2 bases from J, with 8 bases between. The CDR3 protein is CASSSQENTEAFF. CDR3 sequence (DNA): TGTGCCAGCAGCTCTCAGGAAAACACTGAAGCTTTCTTT.

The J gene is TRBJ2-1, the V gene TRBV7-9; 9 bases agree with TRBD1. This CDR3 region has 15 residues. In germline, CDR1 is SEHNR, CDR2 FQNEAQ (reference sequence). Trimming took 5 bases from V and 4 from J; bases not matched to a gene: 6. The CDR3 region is CASSAGQGWYNEQFF. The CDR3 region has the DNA TGTGCCAGCAGCGCGGGACAGGGCTGGTACAATGAGCAGTTCTTC.

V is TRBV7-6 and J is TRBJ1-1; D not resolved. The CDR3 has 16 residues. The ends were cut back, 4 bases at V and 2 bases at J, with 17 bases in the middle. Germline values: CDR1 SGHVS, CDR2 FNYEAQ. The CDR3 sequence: CASSSLRRGDNTEAFF. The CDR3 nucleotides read TGTGCCAGCAGCTCCCTTAGGCGAGGAGACAACACTGAAGCTTTCTTT.

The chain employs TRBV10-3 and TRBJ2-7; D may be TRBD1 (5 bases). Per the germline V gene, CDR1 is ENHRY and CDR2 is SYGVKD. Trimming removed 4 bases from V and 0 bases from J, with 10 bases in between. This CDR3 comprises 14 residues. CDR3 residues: CAISGQGSSYEQYF. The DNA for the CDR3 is TGTGCCATCAGTGGTCAGGGAAGCTCCTACGAGCAGTACTTC.

The CDR3 DNA follows: TGTGCCAGCAGCTGGGGACTAGCGGTTTACAATGAGCAGTTCTTC. Amino acids: CASSWGLAVYNEQFF. The V call is TRBV11-1, the J call TRBJ2-1; 11 nucleotides agree with TRBD2. CDR3 size: 15 residues. Germline CDR1 reads SGHAT; CDR2 reads FQDESV (reference sequence). Trimming took 4 bases from V and 4 from J; bases not matched to a gene: 3.

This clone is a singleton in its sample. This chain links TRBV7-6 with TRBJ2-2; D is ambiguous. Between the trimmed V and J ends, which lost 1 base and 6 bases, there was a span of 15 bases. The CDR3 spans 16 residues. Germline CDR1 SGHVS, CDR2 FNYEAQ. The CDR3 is CASSLDGSWGSGELFF. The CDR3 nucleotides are TGTGCCAGCAGCTTAGATGGTAGCTGGGGTTCCGGGGAGCTGTTTTTT.

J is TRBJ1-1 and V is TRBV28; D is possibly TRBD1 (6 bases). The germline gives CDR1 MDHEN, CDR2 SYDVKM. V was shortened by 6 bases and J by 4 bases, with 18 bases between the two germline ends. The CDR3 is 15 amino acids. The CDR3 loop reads CASREAGVGSTEAFF. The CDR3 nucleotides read TGTGCCAGCAGGGAAGCAGGGGTTGGTAGCACTGAAGCTTTCTTT.

Here the CDR3 reads CASSLGGWGRANYGYTF. CDR3 in DNA: TGTGCCAGCAGCTTGGGGGGGTGGGGACGAGCTAACTATGGCTACACCTTC. The V gene is TRBV5-5, the J gene TRBJ1-2; TRBD1 might be the D (5 bases). The CDR3 extends over 17 amino acids. V was cut by 0 bases and J by 0 bases, with 15 bases left in between. CDR1 and CDR2 (germline): SGHKS, YYEKEE (reference sequence).

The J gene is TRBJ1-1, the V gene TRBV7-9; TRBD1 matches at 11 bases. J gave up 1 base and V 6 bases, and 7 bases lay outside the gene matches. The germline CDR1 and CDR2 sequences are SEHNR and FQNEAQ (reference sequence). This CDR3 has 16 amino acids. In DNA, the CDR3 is TGTGCCAGCAGTGCGAGGACAGGGGGCGCGAACACTGAAGCTTTCTTT. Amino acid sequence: CASSARTGGANTEAFF.

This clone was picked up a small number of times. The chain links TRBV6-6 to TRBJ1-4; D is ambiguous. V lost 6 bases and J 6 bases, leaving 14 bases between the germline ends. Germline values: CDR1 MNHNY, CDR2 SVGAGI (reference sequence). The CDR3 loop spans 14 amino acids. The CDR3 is CASSQPGVDEKLFF. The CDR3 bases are TGTGCCAGCAGCCAACCGGGAGTTGATGAAAAACTGTTTTTT.

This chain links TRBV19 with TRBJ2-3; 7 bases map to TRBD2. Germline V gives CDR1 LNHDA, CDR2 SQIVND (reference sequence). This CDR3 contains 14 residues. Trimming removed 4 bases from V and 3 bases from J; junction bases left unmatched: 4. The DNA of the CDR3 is TGTGCCAGTAGTACCCCGGGACTAACAGATACGCAGTATTTT. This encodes CASSTPGLTDTQYF.

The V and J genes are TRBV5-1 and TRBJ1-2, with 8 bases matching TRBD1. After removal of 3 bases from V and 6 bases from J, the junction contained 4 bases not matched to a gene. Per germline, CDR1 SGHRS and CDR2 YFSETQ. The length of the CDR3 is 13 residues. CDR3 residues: CASSSGTGNGYTF. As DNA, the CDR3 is TGCGCCAGCAGCTCCGGGACAGGCAATGGCTACACCTTC.

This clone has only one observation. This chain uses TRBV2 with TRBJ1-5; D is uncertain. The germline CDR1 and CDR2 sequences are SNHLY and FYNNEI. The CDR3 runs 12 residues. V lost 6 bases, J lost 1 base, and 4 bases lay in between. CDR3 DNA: TGTGCCAGCAGGGACAGCAATCAGCCCCAGCATTTT. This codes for CASRDSNQPQHF.

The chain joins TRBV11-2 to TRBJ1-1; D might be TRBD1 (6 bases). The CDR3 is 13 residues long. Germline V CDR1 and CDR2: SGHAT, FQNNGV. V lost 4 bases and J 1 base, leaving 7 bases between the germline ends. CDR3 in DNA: TGTGCCAGCAGCTCGGACAGGAACACTGAAGCTTTCTTT. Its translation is CASSSDRNTEAFF.

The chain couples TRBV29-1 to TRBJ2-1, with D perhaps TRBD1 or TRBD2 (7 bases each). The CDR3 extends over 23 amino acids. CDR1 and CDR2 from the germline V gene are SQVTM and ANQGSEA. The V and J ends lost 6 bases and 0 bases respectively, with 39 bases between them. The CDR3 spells CSVPIITTAQGRGVASSYNEQFF. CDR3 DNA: TGCAGCGTGCCAATAATAACCACTGCACAGGGGAGGGGTGTCGCAAGCTCCTACAATGAGCAGTTCTTC.

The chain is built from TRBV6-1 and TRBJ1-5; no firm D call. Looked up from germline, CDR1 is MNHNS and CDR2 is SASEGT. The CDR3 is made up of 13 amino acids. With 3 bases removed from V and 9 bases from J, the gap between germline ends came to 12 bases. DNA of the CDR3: TGTGCCAGCAGTGACCGTCCCGAAGCGCCCCAGCATTTT. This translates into CASSDRPEAPQHF.

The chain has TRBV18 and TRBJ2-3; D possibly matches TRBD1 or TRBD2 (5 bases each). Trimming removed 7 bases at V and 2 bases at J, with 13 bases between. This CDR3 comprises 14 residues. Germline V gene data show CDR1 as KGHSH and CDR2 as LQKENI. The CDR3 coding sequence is TGTGCCAGCTTCCCGGGACCAAACACAGATACGCAGTATTTT. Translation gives CASFPGPNTDTQYF.

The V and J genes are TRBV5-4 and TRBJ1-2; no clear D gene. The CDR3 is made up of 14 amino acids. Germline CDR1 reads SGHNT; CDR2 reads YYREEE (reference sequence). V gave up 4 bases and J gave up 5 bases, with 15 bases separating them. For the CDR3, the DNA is TGTGCCAGCAGCCCCGGGAGGGCCGAATATGGCTACACCTTC. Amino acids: CASSPGRAEYGYTF.

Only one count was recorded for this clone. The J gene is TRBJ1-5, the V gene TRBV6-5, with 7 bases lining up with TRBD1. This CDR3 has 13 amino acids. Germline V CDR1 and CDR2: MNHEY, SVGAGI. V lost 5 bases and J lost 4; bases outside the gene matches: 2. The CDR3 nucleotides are TGTGCCAGCAGTAGGGACAGTAATCAGCCCCAGCATTTT. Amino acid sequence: CASSRDSNQPQHF.

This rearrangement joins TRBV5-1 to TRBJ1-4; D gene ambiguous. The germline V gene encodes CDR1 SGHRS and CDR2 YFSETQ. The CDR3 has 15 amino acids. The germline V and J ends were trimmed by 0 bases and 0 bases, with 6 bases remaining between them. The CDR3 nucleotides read TGCGCCAGCAGCTTGGCAGGTGCAACTAATGAAAAACTGTTTTTT. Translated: CASSLAGATNEKLFF.

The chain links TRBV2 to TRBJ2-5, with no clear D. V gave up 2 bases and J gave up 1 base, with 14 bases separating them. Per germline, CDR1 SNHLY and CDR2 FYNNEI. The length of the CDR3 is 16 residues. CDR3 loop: CASSESILSLQETQYF. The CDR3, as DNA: TGTGCCAGCAGTGAATCCATTCTATCCCTCCAAGAGACCCAGTACTTC. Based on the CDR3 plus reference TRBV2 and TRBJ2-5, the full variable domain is EPEVTQTPSHQVTQMGQEVILRCVPISNHLYFYWYRQILGQKVEFLVSFYNNEISEKSEIFDDQFSVERPDGSNFTLKIRSTKLEDSAMYFCASSESILSLQETQYFGPGTRLLVL.